Below, 6 T cell receptor beta chains from the same sample are listed, as sequenced in a study of blood T cells in healthy people across ages. Using a J-beta primer mix together with a sample-barcoded 5' primer, a second PCR was run for roughly 6 to 11 cycles. TCRdb analysed the 5' RACE reads with MiXCR anew, one entry per CDR3 protein. Of some 1.7 million distinct CDR3 sequences in the sample, roughly 27% were seen once. The sequenced sample was blood. Source of these receptors: a woman aged 25 to 39 in good health.

Notes on this clonotype: This may stem from a read error, because a much larger clone lies one nucleotide away. The genes are TRBV6-5 and TRBJ2-1, with TRBD2 matching over 8 bases. Per the germline V gene, CDR1 is MNHEY and CDR2 is SVGAGI. There are 16 residues in the CDR3. CDR3 in DNA: TGTGCCGGCAGTCCCCAGGCGGGGGGATTCTACAATGAGCAGTTCTTC. As protein: CAGSPQAGGFYNEQFF.

The rearrangement uses TRBV10-3 and TRBJ2-7; D is possibly TRBD1 or TRBD2 (7 bases each). V was cut by 6 bases and J by 2 bases, with 17 bases left in between. Germline CDR1 is ENHRY and CDR2 is SYGVKD. The CDR3 contains 15 residues. CDR3: CAIRTDREGPYEQYF. CDR3 coding DNA: TGTGCCATCAGGACAGACAGGGAGGGCCCCTACGAGCAGTACTTC.

Worth noting for this clonotype: An end of the junction does not agree with germline; a read error may underlie this. V and J are TRBV7-2 and TRBJ2-5, with 8 nucleotides matching TRBD2. The CDR3 contains 14 residues. Germline-derived CDR1 and CDR2 are SGHTA and FQGNSA. CDR3 in amino acids: CASTLRGGPEAQYF. CDR3 DNA sequence: TGTGCCAGCACCTTACGGGGGGGACCTGAGGCCCAGTACTTC.

The chain recombines TRBV6-1 with TRBJ2-2; D ambiguous. The CDR3 covers 13 residues. Trimming left V 3 bases short and J 7 bases short, with 9 bases between. In germline, CDR1 is MNHNS, CDR2 SASEGT. In DNA form, the CDR3 reads TGTGCCAGCAGTGAGGAGACGGGCGGGGAGCTGTTTTTT. Translated: CASSEETGGELFF.

The chain has TRBV4-1 and TRBJ2-1; TRBD2 matches at 9 bases. The CDR3 covers 16 residues. V dropped 0 bases and J dropped 5; count of bases not matched to a gene: 5. Germline CDR1 reads MGHRA; CDR2 reads YSYEKL. DNA for the CDR3: TGCGCCAGCAGCCAAGATCCGGGCGGGGGGGACAATGAGCAGTTCTTC. This gives the protein CASSQDPGGGDNEQFF.

V gene TRBV5-4 combines with J gene TRBJ2-5; D might be TRBD2 (6 bases). There are 14 residues in the CDR3. V lost 0 bases to trimming and J lost 7 bases, with 13 bases between them. Germline assignment: CDR1 SGHNT and CDR2 YYREEE (reference sequence). CDR3 nucleotide sequence: TGTGCCAGCAGCTTGGTTGGGGGAGCGGGGACCCAGTACTTC. Residues: CASSLVGGAGTQYF.